A selection of T cell receptor beta chains follows, all from one sample in a study of blood T cell repertoires in COVID-19. TCRdb keeps only in-frame clones here, not all; method: immunoSEQ multiplex PCR. The sample shows 100,000 or so clones, roughly 88% of them seen only once. The material sequenced was peripheral blood. The receptors originated from a human donor in a cohort sampled during active COVID-19. Each CDR3 is given with its conserved first and last residue. A D gene is named only where the DNA matches it firmly. The size of a clone is reported for some rows only, either as once, few or many, or as a class for expanded clones.

TRBD2 TRBJ2-3 TRBV20-1 - TGCAGTGCTAGTCTAGCGGGGTGGGGCCCAGATACGCAGTATTTT CSASLAGWGPDTQYF
- TRBJ1-1 TRBV5-6 - TGTGCCAGCAGCTTTTGGGGGCAAGACACTGAAGCTTTCTTT CASSFWGQDTEAFF
TRBD2 TRBJ2-5 TRBV3-1/TRBV3-2 - TGTGCCAGCAAGCAACTAGCGAGAGAAGAGACCCAGTACTTC CASKQLAREETQYF
TRBD2 TRBJ2-2 TRBV4-1 - TGCGCCAGCAGCCACGCTACAGGCGGAGTAGCGGGCGGGGAGCTGTTTTTT CASSHATGGVAGGELFF
- TRBJ2-2 TRBV6-5 - TGTGCCAGCAGACGACAGGTCAACACCGGGGAGCTGTTTTTT CASRRQVNTGELFF
TRBD1 TRBJ1-2 TRBV5-1 - TGCGCCAGCAGCAATCCGACAGGGGATCACTATGGCTACACCTTC CASSNPTGDHYGYTF
TRBD1 TRBJ1-5 TRBV4-1 - TGCGCCAGCAGCCCACCGGACAGGCCAAATCAGCCCCAGCATTTT CASSPPDRPNQPQHF
- TRBJ1-1 TRBV5-1 - TGCGCCAGCAGCGGGCCTGGATCGATGAACACTGAAGCTTTCTTT CASSGPGSMNTEAFF
TRBD1 TRBJ1-5 TRBV2 - TGTGCCAGCAAGCCAGGGGGCCAACAGCCCCAGCATTTT CASKPGGQQPQHF
- TRBJ1-4 TRBV5-1 few TGCGCCAGCAGCTTGGCACAGGGAAATGAAAAACTGTTTTTT CASSLAQGNEKLFF